A selection of T cell receptor beta chains follows, all from one sample in a study of blood T cell repertoires in COVID-19. Clones were read by immunoSEQ multiplex PCR, and TCRdb kept only the in-frame ones, dropping some. The sample has 140,000 to 150,000 clones; approximately 80% are singletons. Sequenced material: peripheral blood. The source is a man aged 65 to 85 who had recovered from COVID-19. The CDR3 runs from the conserved cysteine through the conserved F or W. Each record gives: J gene, V gene, CDR3 length, D gene, clone size, CDR3 protein, CDR3 DNA. A D gene is named only where the DNA matches it firmly. A clone size is listed for some rows: how often the clone was seen (once, few, many), or a class if it is expanded.

TRBJ1-4 TRBV15 15 NA few CATSETDTREEKLFF TGTGCCACCAGCGAGACGGACACTCGGGAGGAAAAACTGTTTTTT
TRBJ2-7 TRBV4-1 14 NA NA CASSQEWRGWEQYF TGCGCCAGCAGCCAAGAATGGAGGGGTTGGGAGCAGTACTTC
TRBJ2-2 TRBV5-1 16 NA NA CASSPRTVANTGELFF TGCGCCAGCAGCCCCCGGACAGTCGCGAACACCGGGGAGCTGTTTTTT
TRBJ1-2 TRBV5-5 16 NA NA CASSSQIWTRYYGYTF TGTGCCAGCAGCAGCCAAATTTGGACACGGTACTATGGCTACACCTTC
TRBJ2-7 TRBV2 15 TRBD2 NA CASSELAGVLGEQYF TGTGCCAGCAGCGAACTAGCGGGAGTGTTGGGCGAGCAGTACTTC
TRBJ2-1 TRBV3-1/TRBV3-2 13 TRBD2 few CASRRLAEAEQFF TGTGCCAGCAGACGACTAGCGGAGGCTGAGCAGTTCTTC
TRBJ2-3 TRBV7-3 15 NA NA CASSLASLGEDTQYF TGTGCCAGCAGCCTAGCTTCATTGGGAGAAGATACGCAGTATTTT
TRBJ2-2 TRBV30 19 TRBD2 NA CAWSSPRGALAGETGELFF TGTGCCTGGAGTTCCCCCAGGGGGGCACTAGCGGGAGAGACCGGGGAGCTGTTTTTT
TRBJ1-1 TRBV6-4 14 NA NA CASSDGHTNTEAFF TGTGCCAGCAGTGACGGGCATACGAACACTGAAGCTTTCTTT
TRBJ2-3 TRBV14 14 TRBD2 NA CASSRLAGTDTQYF TGTGCCAGCAGCCGGCTAGCGGGCACAGATACGCAGTATTTT
TRBJ1-4 TRBV28 14 NA NA CASMHERTTKKLFF TGTGCCAGCATGCATGAGCGGACGACCAAAAAACTGTTTTTT
TRBJ2-5 TRBV4-1 13 TRBD1 NA CASKGQNQETQYF TGCGCCAGCAAGGGACAGAACCAAGAGACCCAGTACTTC
TRBJ1-2 TRBV29-1 13 TRBD1 NA CSAGPRGLYGYTF TGCAGCGCTGGGCCCAGGGGGCTGTATGGCTACACCTTC
TRBJ2-3 TRBV7-2 12 NA NA CASSFSTDTQYF TGTGCCAGCAGCTTCTCCACAGATACGCAGTATTTT
TRBJ1-4 TRBV28 14 TRBD1 NA CASTPGTGFEKLFF TGTGCCAGCACCCCCGGGACAGGGTTTGAAAAACTGTTTTTT
TRBJ2-7 TRBV30 15 TRBD2 NA CAGQGKTSGDYEQYF TGTGCCGGTCAGGGGAAGACTAGCGGAGATTACGAGCAGTACTTC
TRBJ1-2 TRBV4-1 15 NA NA CASSQDMGASHGYTF TGCGCCAGCAGCCAAGATATGGGAGCTTCACATGGCTACACCTTC
TRBJ2-2 TRBV5-1 16 TRBD2 NA CAIKISGRAFPGELFF TGCGCCATCAAAATTAGCGGGAGGGCCTTCCCCGGGGAGCTGTTTTTT
TRBJ2-1 TRBV29-1 13 NA NA CSVDGLLDNEQFF TGCAGCGTTGACGGTCTCCTAGACAATGAGCAGTTCTTC
TRBJ1-5 TRBV27 18 TRBD1 NA CASSLVWGQGVGNQPQHF TGTGCCAGCAGTTTAGTTTGGGGACAGGGTGTGGGCAATCAGCCCCAGCATTTT
TRBJ1-5 TRBV19 15 NA NA CASSIKGGELQPQHF TGTGCCAGTAGTATAAAAGGAGGGGAACTTCAGCCCCAGCATTTT
TRBJ1-1 TRBV27 13 NA once CASSLSGVTEAFF TGTGCCAGCAGTTTATCAGGGGTCACTGAAGCTTTCTTT